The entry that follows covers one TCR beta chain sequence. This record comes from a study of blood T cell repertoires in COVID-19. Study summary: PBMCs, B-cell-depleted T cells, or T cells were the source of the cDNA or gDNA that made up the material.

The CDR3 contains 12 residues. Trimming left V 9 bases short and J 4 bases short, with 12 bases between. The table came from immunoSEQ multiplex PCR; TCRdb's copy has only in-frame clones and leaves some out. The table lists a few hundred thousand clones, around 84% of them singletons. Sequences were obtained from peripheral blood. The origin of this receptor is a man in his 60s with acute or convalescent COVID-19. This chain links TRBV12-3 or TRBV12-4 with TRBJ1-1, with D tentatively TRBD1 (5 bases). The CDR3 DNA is TGTGCCAGTGGACGGGGGAGCACTGAAGCTTTCTTT. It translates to CASGRGSTEAFF.